Listed here is a single T cell receptor beta chain. During active infection, Seattle patients enrolled and were then monitored through disease. The sample is drawn from a study of blood T cell repertoires in COVID-19. About the research overall: Researchers got acute and convalescent COVID-19 samples from the United States, Italy and Spain. Nucleic acid was either cDNA or gDNA, and it came from T cells, B-cell-depleted T cells, or PBMCs.

The data were produced by immunoSEQ multiplex PCR, yet TCRdb's version contains in-frame clones alone and is incomplete. The table shows approximately 210,000 clones, with 86% occurring only once. Sequenced material: peripheral blood. The TCR sequence derives from a man aged 50 to 60 with COVID-19, enrolled during active disease.

The CDR3 DNA reads TGTGCCAGCAGTTACTGGGACAGGGCGGAGTACGAGCAGTACTTC. Residues: CASSYWDRAEYEQYF. J is TRBJ2-7 and V is TRBV6-5, with 9 bases that match TRBD1. After removal of 1 base from V and 4 bases from J, the junction contained 5 bases not matched to a gene. Germline CDR1 is MNHEY and CDR2 is SVGAGI. The CDR3 is made up of 15 amino acids.